The T cell receptor beta chain under discussion was sequenced for a study of shared clonotypes between healthy human individuals. Study findings and constraints: Naive subsets generally exceeded memory subsets in estimated richness.

V lost 1 base to trimming and J lost 3 bases, with 7 bases between them. Germline V CDR1 and CDR2: LGHNT, FRNRAP. CDR3 length: 13 residues. A note on this clone: The antigen is not known.

Libraries were prepared by immunoSEQ multiplex PCR; TCRdb keeps only in-frame clonotypes and omits some of them. Found here are some 2,000,000 clones, 85% to 95% of them singletons; the top ten hold more than 0.1%. Sequencing used naive CD4+ T cells sorted from blood. Subset given: CD45RA+ positively selected. The TCR sequence derives from a man younger than 30 in good health. The V call is TRBV12-5, the J call TRBJ2-7, with no clear D. CDR3 nucleotide sequence: TGTGCTAGTGGTTTGGCCCCTAACTACGAGCAGTACTTC. Amino acids: CASGLAPNYEQYF.